This is a list of T cell receptor beta chains from one sample in a study of cytomegalovirus exposure and HLA in healthy donors. Sequencing used immunoSEQ multiplex PCR; TCRdb keeps in-frame clones, though not all of them. Among 35,000 to 50,000 clones, about 60% were seen once, and the ten largest hold approximately 12%. Sequencing was carried out using PBMCs. The receptors here all came from a man in his sixties in good health and CMV-seropositive. Both conserved end residues are part of each CDR3. A D gene is named only where the DNA matches it firmly. A clone size is listed for some rows: how often the clone was seen (once, few, many), or a class if it is expanded.

v_gene	j_gene	d_gene	abundance	CDR3nt	CDR3aa
TRBV2	TRBJ2-1	-	-	TGTGCCAGCAGGCACGTGTGGGAGGAGGATAATGAGCAGTTCTTC	CASRHVWEEDNEQFF
TRBV5-5	TRBJ1-5	-	-	TGTGCCAGCAGCGCCGGGACATTTAATCAGCCCCAGCATTTT	CASSAGTFNQPQHF
TRBV6-5	TRBJ2-7	-	-	TGTGCCAGCAGTTATCGGGACAACGAGGACGAGCAGTACTTC	CASSYRDNEDEQYF
TRBV6-5	TRBJ2-5	-	-	TGTGCCAGCAGTTACGACGGGAGAGCTGGAGAGACCCAGTACTTC	CASSYDGRAGETQYF
TRBV9	TRBJ2-3	TRBD2	-	TGTGCCAGCAGCGACCCCGTAGCGGGAGGCACAGATACGCAGTATTTT	CASSDPVAGGTDTQYF
TRBV19	TRBJ2-1	-	-	TGTGCCAGTAGTATAGATTTCCACATTTATGGGGTAAGGGGGAATGAGCAGTTCTTC	CASSIDFHIYGVRGNEQFF
TRBV5-1	TRBJ2-5	TRBD1	-	TGCGCCAGCAGCTTGGGGACCAGGGGGGAGACCCAGTACTTC	CASSLGTRGETQYF
TRBV9	TRBJ1-4	TRBD1	-	TGTGCCAGCAGTGCTACAGGGGAGAGGGATGAAAAACTGTTTTTT	CASSATGERDEKLFF
TRBV4-3	TRBJ2-7	TRBD1	-	TGCGCCAGCAGCCAAGATTGGGGACAGGGGGCTGACGAGCAGTACTTC	CASSQDWGQGADEQYF
TRBV5-4	TRBJ2-1	TRBD2	-	TGTGCCAGCAGCCCACAACGACAACTAGCGGGAGCTAGGAATGAGCAGTTCTTC	CASSPQRQLAGARNEQFF
TRBV2	TRBJ2-7	-	once	TGTGCCACCAAACGGGAGACGCCCTACGAGCAGTACTTC	CATKRETPYEQYF
TRBV18	TRBJ1-3	-	-	TGTGCCAGCTCACCGTCGGGGGGATCAGGAAACACCATATATTTT	CASSPSGGSGNTIYF
TRBV4-1	TRBJ2-3	TRBD2	-	TGCGCCAGCAGCCGGGTCTTAGCGGGAGCTGATACGCAGTATTTT	CASSRVLAGADTQYF